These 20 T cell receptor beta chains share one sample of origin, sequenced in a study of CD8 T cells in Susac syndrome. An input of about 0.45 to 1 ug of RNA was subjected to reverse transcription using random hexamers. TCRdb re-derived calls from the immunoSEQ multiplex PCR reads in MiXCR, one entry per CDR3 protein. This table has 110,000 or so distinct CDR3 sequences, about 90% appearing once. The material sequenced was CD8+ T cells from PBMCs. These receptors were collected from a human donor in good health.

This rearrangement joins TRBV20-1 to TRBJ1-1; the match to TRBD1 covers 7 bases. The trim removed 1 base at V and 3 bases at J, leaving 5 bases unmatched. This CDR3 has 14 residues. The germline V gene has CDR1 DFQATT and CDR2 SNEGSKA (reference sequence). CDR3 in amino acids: CSARVPGGHTEAFF. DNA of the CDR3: TGCAGTGCTAGAGTCCCAGGGGGACACACTGAAGCTTTCTTT.

CDR3 DNA: TGTGCCAGCAGCTTGCCGGGGAGTGGGGCCAACGTCCTGACTTTC. Encoded protein: CASSLPGSGANVLTF. This chain links TRBV5-6 with TRBJ2-6; D may be TRBD2 (5 bases). CDR1 is SGHDT and CDR2 is YYEEEE in the germline V gene. V was trimmed by 1 base and J by 3 bases, leaving 8 bases between them. This CDR3 comprises 15 residues.

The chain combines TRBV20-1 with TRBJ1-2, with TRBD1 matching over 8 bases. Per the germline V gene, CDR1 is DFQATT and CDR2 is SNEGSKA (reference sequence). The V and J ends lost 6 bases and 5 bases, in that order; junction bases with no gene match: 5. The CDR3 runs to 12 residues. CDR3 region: CSAKQGGYGYTF. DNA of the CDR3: TGCAGTGCGAAACAGGGGGGATATGGCTACACCTTC.

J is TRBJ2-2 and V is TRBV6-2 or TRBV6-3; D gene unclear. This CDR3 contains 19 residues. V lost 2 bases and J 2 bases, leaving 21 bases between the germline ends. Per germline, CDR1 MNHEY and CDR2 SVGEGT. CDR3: CASSYPGLSQLPNTGELFF. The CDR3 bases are TGTGCCAGCAGTTACCCTGGCCTGTCGCAGCTTCCTAACACCGGGGAGCTGTTTTTT.

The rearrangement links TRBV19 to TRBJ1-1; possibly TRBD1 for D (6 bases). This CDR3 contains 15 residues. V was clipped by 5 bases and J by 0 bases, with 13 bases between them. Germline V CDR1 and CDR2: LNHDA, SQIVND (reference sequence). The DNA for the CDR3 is TGTGCCAGTAGTCCACAGGGATTGATGAACACTGAAGCTTTCTTT. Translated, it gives CASSPQGLMNTEAFF.

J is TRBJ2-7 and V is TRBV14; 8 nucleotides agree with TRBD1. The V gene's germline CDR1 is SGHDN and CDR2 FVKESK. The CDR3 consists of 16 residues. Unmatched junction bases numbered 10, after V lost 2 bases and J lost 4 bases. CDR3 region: CASSQKTGQGGYEQYF. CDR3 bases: TGTGCCAGCAGCCAAAAAACCGGACAGGGTGGGTACGAGCAGTACTTC. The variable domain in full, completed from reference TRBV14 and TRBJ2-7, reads EAGVTQFPSHSVIEKGQTVTLRCDPISGHDNLYWYRRVMGKEIKFLLHFVKESKQDESGMPNNRFLAERTGGTYSTLKVQPAELEDSGVYFCASSQKTGQGGYEQYFGPGTRLTVT.

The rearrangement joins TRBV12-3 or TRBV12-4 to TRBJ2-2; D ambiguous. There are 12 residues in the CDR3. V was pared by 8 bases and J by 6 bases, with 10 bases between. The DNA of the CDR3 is TGTGCCAGCGGAGTACCGCCCGGGGAGCTGTTTTTT. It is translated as CASGVPPGELFF.

CDR3 protein: CSARGGTSGATDTQYF. In DNA, the CDR3 is TGCAGTGCTAGGGGGGGGACTAGTGGGGCCACAGATACGCAGTATTTT. This chain links TRBV20-1 with TRBJ2-3; 8 bases are a match to TRBD2. With V trimmed by 3 bases and J by 2 bases, 10 bases remained unmatched. There are 16 residues in the CDR3. Germline V gives CDR1 DFQATT, CDR2 SNEGSKA (reference sequence).

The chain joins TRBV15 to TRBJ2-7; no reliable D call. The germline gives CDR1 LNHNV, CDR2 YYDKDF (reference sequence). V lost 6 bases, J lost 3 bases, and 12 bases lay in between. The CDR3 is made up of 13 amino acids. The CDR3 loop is CATRSLSNYEQYF. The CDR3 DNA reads TGTGCCACCAGATCTCTTTCAAACTACGAGCAGTACTTC.

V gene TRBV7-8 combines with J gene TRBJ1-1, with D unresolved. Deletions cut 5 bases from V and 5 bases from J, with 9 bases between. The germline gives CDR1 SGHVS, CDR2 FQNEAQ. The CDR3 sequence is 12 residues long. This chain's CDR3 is CASSRARTEAFF. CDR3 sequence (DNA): TGTGCCAGCAGCCGCGCGCGGACTGAAGCTTTCTTT.

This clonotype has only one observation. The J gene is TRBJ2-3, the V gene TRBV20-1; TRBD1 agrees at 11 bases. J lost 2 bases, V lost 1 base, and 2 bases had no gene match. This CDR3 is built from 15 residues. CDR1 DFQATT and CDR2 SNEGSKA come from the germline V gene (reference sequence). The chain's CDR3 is CSARGDRGFTDTQYF. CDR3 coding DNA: TGCAGTGCTAGAGGGGACAGGGGGTTCACAGATACGCAGTATTTT.

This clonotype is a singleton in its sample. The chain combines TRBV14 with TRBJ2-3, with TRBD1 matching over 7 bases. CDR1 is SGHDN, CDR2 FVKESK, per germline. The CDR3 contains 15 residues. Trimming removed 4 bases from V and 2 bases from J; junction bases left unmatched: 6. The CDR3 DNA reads TGTGCCAGCAGCCGCCGGACAGGACACACAGATACGCAGTATTTT. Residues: CASSRRTGHTDTQYF.

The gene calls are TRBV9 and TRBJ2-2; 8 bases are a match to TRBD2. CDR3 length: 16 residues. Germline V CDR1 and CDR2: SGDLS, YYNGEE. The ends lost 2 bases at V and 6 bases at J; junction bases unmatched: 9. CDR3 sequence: CASSVGAGGGPGELFF. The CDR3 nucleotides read TGTGCCAGCAGCGTCGGCGCGGGGGGCGGACCCGGGGAGCTGTTTTTT.

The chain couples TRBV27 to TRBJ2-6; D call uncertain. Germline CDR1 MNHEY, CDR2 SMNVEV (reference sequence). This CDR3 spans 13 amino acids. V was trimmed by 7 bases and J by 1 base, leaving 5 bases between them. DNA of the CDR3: TGTGCCAGCACGTCATCTGGGGCCAACGTCCTGACTTTC. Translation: CASTSSGANVLTF.

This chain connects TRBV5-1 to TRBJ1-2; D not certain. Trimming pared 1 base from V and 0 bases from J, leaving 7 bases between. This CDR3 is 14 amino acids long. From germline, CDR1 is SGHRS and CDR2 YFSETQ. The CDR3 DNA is TGCGCCAGCAGCTTGTCAGATCCTAACTATGGCTACACCTTC. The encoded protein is CASSLSDPNYGYTF. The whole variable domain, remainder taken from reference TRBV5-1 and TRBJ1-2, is KAGVTQTPRYLIKTRGQQVTLSCSPISGHRSVSWYQQTPGQGLQFLFEYFSETQRNKGNFPGRFSGRQFSNSRSEMNVSTLELGDSALYLCASSLSDPNYGYTFGSGTRLTVV.

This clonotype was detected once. The CDR3 DNA reads as TGCAGCGTTTCAAAGAGCTCTGGAAACACCATATATTTT. Protein: CSVSKSSGNTIYF. The rearrangement uses TRBV29-1 and TRBJ1-3; the D is unclear. V lost 5 bases, J lost 0 bases, and 8 bases lay in between. CDR1 is SQVTM and CDR2 is ANQGSEA in the germline V gene. The CDR3 extends over 13 amino acids.

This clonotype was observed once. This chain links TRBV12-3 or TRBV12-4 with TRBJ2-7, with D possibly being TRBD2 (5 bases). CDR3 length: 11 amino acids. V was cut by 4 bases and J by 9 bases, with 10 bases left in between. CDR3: CASSSNRGQYF. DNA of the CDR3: TGTGCCAGCAGTTCCAACCGGGGGCAGTACTTC.

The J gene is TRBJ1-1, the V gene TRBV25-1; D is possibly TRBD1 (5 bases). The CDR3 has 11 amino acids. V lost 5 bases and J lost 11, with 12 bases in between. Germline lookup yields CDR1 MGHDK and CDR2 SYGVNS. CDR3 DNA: TGTGCCAGCAGTCCAGGGACTATGGCTTTCTTT. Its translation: CASSPGTMAFF.

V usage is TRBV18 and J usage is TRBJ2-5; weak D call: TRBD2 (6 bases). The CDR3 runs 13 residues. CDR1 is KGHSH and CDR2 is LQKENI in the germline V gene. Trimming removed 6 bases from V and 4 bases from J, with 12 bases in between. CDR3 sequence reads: CASSRGVRETQYF. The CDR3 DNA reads TGTGCCAGCTCCCGCGGGGTTCGAGAGACCCAGTACTTC.

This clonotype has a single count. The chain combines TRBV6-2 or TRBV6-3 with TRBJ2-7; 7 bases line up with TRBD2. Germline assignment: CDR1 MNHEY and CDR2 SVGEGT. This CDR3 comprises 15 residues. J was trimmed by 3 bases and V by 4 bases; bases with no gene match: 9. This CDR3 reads CASSLQTPGGYEQYF. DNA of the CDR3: TGTGCCAGCAGTTTACAAACACCGGGGGGCTACGAGCAGTACTTC.